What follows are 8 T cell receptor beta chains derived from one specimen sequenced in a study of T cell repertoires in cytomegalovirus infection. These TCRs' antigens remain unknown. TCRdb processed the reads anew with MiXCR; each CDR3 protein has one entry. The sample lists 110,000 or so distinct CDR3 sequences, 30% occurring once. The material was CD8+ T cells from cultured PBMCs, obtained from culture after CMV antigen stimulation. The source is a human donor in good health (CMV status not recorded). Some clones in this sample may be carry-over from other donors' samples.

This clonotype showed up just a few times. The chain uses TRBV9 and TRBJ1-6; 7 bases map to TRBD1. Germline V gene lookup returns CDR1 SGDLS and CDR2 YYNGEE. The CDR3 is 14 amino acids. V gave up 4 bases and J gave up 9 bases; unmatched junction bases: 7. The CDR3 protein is CASSPGQSGSPLHF. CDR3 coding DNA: TGTGCCAGCAGCCCGGGACAGTCGGGTTCACCCCTCCACTTT.

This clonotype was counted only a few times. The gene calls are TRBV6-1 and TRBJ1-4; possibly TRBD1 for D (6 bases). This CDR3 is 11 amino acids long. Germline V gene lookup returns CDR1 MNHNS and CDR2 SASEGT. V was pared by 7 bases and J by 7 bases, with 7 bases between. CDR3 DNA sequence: TGTGCCAGCACCAGGGGTGAAAAACTGTTTTTT. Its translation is CASTRGEKLFF.

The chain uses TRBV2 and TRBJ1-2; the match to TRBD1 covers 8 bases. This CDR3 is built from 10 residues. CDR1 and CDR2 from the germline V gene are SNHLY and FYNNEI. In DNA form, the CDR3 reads TGTGCAGGGGACAGGATCCGCTACACCTTC. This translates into CAGDRIRYTF.

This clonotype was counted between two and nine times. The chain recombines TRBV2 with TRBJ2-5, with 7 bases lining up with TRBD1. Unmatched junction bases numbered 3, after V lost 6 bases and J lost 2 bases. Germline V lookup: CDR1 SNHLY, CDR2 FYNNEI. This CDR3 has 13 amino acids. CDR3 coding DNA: TGTGCCAGCAGCCACAGGGGACAAGAGACCCAGTACTTC. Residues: CASSHRGQETQYF.

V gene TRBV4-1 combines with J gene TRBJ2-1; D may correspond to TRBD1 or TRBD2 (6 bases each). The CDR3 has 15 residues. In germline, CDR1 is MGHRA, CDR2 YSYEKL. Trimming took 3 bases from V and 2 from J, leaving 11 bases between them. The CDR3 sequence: CASSQGGLTYNEQFF. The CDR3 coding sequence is TGCGCCAGCAGCCAGGGGGGCCTTACCTACAATGAGCAGTTCTTC.

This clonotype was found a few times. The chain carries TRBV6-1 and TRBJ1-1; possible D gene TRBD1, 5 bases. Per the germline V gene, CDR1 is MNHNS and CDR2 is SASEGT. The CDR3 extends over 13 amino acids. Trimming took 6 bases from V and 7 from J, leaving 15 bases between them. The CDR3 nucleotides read TGTGCCAGCAGCAGGAGACCAGACAGTGAAGCTTTCTTT. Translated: CASSRRPDSEAFF.

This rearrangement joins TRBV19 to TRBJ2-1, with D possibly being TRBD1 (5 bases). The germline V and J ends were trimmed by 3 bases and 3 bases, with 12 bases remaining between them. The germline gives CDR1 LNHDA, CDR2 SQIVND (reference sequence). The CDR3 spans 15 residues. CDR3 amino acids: CASSMVSDIYNEQFF. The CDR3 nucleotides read TGTGCCAGTAGTATGGTCTCGGACATCTACAATGAGCAGTTCTTC.

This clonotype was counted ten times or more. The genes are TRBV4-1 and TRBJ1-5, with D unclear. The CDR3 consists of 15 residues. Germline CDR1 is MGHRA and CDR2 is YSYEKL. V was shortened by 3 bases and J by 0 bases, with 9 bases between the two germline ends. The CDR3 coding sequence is TGCGCCAGCAGCCAGGCACACAATAGCAATCAGCCCCAGCATTTT. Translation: CASSQAHNSNQPQHF.